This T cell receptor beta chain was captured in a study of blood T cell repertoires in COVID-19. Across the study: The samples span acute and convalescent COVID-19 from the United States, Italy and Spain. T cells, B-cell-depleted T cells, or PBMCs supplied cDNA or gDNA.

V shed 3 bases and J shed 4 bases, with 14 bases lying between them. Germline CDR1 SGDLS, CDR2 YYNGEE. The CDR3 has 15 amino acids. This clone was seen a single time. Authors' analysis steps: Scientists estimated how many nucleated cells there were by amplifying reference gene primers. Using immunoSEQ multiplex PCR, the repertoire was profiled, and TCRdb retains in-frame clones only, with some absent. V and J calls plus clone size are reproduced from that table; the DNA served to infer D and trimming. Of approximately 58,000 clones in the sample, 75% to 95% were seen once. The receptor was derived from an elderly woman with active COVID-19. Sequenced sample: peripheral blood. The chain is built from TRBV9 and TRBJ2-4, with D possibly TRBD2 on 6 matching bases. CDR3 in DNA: TGTGCCAGCAGCGGCCGGAGGGATCCAAAAAACATTCAGTACTTC. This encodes CASSGRRDPKNIQYF.